The entry below gives a single T cell receptor beta chain sequence along with its context. Trimming took 3 bases from V and 4 from J; bases not matched to a gene: 6. Germline CDR1 and CDR2: SGHKS and YYEKEE (reference sequence). The CDR3 totals 17 residues. This specimen comes from a study of blood T cell repertoires in COVID-19. Study in general: There were acute and convalescent COVID-19 samples, and they came from the United States, Italy and Spain.

Those enrolled, adults aged roughly 18 to 89 years, came from around 24 US areas. Each participant's cohort was designated according to participant-reported clinical history. Recovered status applied to Cohort 3 donors who had two consecutive negative PCRs. It also applied to those with clearance or with symptom resolution. This table comes from immunoSEQ multiplex PCR, and its TCRdb copy is limited to in-frame clones, with some not included. The sample includes about 250,000 clones, around 84% of them seen just once. Specimen: PBMCs or T cells enriched from blood (not recorded which). The clonotype originates from a man younger than 35 who had recovered from COVID-19. The genes are TRBV5-5 and TRBJ2-6, with 11 bases that match TRBD1. The CDR3 DNA is TGTGCCAGCAGCTCTACGGACAGGGGGCTCGGGGCCAACGTCCTGACTTTC. It codes for CASSSTDRGLGANVLTF.